These T cell receptor beta chains were read from a single sample in a study of CD8 T cells in ankylosing spondylitis. TCRdb recomputed calls from the 5' RACE reads with MiXCR, one row per CDR3 protein. The table includes about 130,000 distinct CDR3 sequences, over 6% detected once. What was sequenced was blood, either unsorted or a sorted T cell fraction (not recorded which). The receptors here all came from a male donor with ankylosing spondylitis or in good health (not recorded which). Each CDR3 is given with its conserved first and last residue. D genes are given only for firm matches. Not all rows give a size; the values are once, few, many and, for expanded clones, a class.

size: -
V: TRBV12-3/TRBV12-4
J: TRBJ2-3
length: 12
D: -
DNA: TGTGCCAGCAGTCGGGCCACAGATACGCAGTATTTT
CDR3: CASSRATDTQYF

size: -
V: TRBV30
J: TRBJ2-2
length: 12
D: -
DNA: TGTGCCTGGAGACCCAGCCGAGGGGAGCTGTTTTTT
CDR3: CAWRPSRGELFF

size: many
V: TRBV15
J: TRBJ2-4
length: 14
D: -
DNA: TGTGCCACCAGCAGCGGTGCAGGAGCTAACATTCAGTACTTC
CDR3: CATSSGAGANIQYF

size: many
V: TRBV20-1
J: TRBJ1-1
length: 12
D: -
DNA: TGCAGTGCTGAGGGAGGGAGCACTGAAGCTTTCTTT
CDR3: CSAEGGSTEAFF

size: many
V: TRBV7-9
J: TRBJ2-2
length: 12
D: -
DNA: TGTGCCAGCAGCAAAGGCTCCGGGGAGCTGTTTTTT
CDR3: CASSKGSGELFF

size: many
V: TRBV20-1
J: TRBJ2-1
length: 13
D: -
DNA: TGCAGTGCTAGAGGAGGCGCATACAATGAGCAGTTCTTC
CDR3: CSARGGAYNEQFF

size: many
V: TRBV3-1
J: TRBJ2-5
length: 12
D: -
DNA: TGTGCCAGCAGCCGGGAGGACGCGGAGTTACACTTC
CDR3: CASSREDAELHF

size: -
V: TRBV18
J: TRBJ2-1
length: 11
D: -
DNA: TGTGCCAGCTCACTGATAGATGAGCAGTTCTTC
CDR3: CASSLIDEQFF

size: many
V: TRBV20-1
J: TRBJ1-2
length: 14
D: TRBD1
DNA: TGCAGCCTCAAGTCAGGGGGCCTTATCTATGGCTACACCTTC
CDR3: CSLKSGGLIYGYTF

size: once
V: TRBV14
J: TRBJ2-2
length: 13
D: -
DNA: TGTGCCAGCAGCCCATCCCGCGACGGGGAGCTGTTTTTT
CDR3: CASSPSRDGELFF

size: many
V: TRBV7-2
J: TRBJ2-7
length: 15
D: -
DNA: TGTGCCAGCAGCTTACGAGGGCAGACCACCTACGAGCAGTACTTC
CDR3: CASSLRGQTTYEQYF

size: many
V: TRBV20-1
J: TRBJ1-2
length: 15
D: TRBD1
DNA: TGCAGTGCTAGAGATTTGACAGGGGGGTTCTATGGCTACACCTTC
CDR3: CSARDLTGGFYGYTF

size: many
V: TRBV4-2
J: TRBJ1-1
length: 14
D: -
DNA: TGTGCCAGCAGCCCCCGAGACAGGAACACTGAAGCTTTCTTT
CDR3: CASSPRDRNTEAFF

size: many
V: TRBV6-2/TRBV6-3
J: TRBJ2-1
length: 17
D: TRBD2
DNA: TGTGCCAGCAGCCAATCCACCGGGGGGAGCTCCTACAATGAGCAGTTCTTC
CDR3: CASSQSTGGSSYNEQFF

size: -
V: TRBV18
J: TRBJ2-1
length: 14
D: -
DNA: TGTGCCAGCTCACCCCCGGGATCGCACAATGAGCAGTTCTTC
CDR3: CASSPPGSHNEQFF

size: many
V: TRBV7-2
J: TRBJ2-3
length: 13
D: -
DNA: TGTGCCAGCAAGGCGTCCGGCACAGATACGCAGTATTTT
CDR3: CASKASGTDTQYF

size: many
V: TRBV27
J: TRBJ1-2
length: 15
D: -
DNA: TGTGCCAGCAGTCCCTACCCGCGGGTGAACTATGGCTACACCTTC
CDR3: CASSPYPRVNYGYTF

size: many
V: TRBV4-2
J: TRBJ1-1
length: 14
D: -
DNA: TGTGCCAGCAGCCAAGGTGGGGGAGGCACTGAAGCTTTCTTT
CDR3: CASSQGGGGTEAFF

size: many
V: TRBV20-1
J: TRBJ2-5
length: 14
D: -
DNA: TGCAGTGCTAGAGATCCCTTAGGAGCGGAGACCCAGTACTTC
CDR3: CSARDPLGAETQYF

size: many
V: TRBV28
J: TRBJ2-1
length: 16
D: TRBD2
DNA: TGTGCCAGCAGCTCATACCGCCTAGCGGTTGACAATGAGCAGTTCTTC
CDR3: CASSSYRLAVDNEQFF

size: many
V: TRBV10-3
J: TRBJ1-1
length: 12
D: -
DNA: TGTGCCATCAGTGTAAAGGGGTCTGAAGCTTTCTTT
CDR3: CAISVKGSEAFF

size: many
V: TRBV7-2
J: TRBJ1-6
length: 15
D: -
DNA: TGTGCCAGCAGCTGGCCGAGGACAGCTAATTCACCCCTCCACTTT
CDR3: CASSWPRTANSPLHF

size: many
V: TRBV24-1
J: TRBJ2-2
length: 16
D: -
DNA: TGTGCCACCAGGCTAGCGCCCCGAGGGAACACCGGGGAGCTGTTTTTT
CDR3: CATRLAPRGNTGELFF

size: many
V: TRBV4-3
J: TRBJ2-1
length: 15
D: TRBD1
DNA: TGCGCCAGCAGCCAAGGACAGGGCCACTACAATGAGCAGTTCTTC
CDR3: CASSQGQGHYNEQFF

size: many
V: TRBV5-1
J: TRBJ2-3
length: 15
D: -
DNA: TGCGCCAGCAGCTTGGAGGGAAGGGGCACAGATACGCAGTATTTT
CDR3: CASSLEGRGTDTQYF

size: -
V: TRBV5-6
J: TRBJ1-5
length: 13
D: TRBD1
DNA: TGTGCCAGCGGTGGACAGGGAGGACAGCCCCAGCATTTT
CDR3: CASGGQGGQPQHF

size: many
V: TRBV20-1
J: TRBJ1-4
length: 12
D: TRBD1
DNA: TGCAGTGCTTGGACAGGGAATGAAAAACTGTTTTTT
CDR3: CSAWTGNEKLFF

size: many
V: TRBV5-1
J: TRBJ2-2
length: 15
D: TRBD1
DNA: TGCGCCAGCAGCGCCTTACAGGGGGACACCGGGGAGCTGTTTTTT
CDR3: CASSALQGDTGELFF

size: many
V: TRBV10-3
J: TRBJ1-2
length: 14
D: TRBD1
DNA: TGTGCCATCAGTGGGACAGGGGCCAACTATGGCTACACCTTC
CDR3: CAISGTGANYGYTF

size: many
V: TRBV5-1
J: TRBJ2-3
length: 15
D: TRBD1
DNA: TGCGCCAGCAGCTTTCCGGGACAGGGGTCAGATACGCAGTATTTT
CDR3: CASSFPGQGSDTQYF

size: -
V: TRBV29-1
J: TRBJ1-1
length: 10
D: -
DNA: TGCAGCGTTGTTTTTCGTAGGGCTTTCTTT
CDR3: CSVVFRRAFF

size: many
V: TRBV11-2
J: TRBJ2-3
length: 20
D: TRBD1
DNA: TGTGCCAGCAGCTTAGTTTTCCCCACCCTCACTGACAGGGAAGCAGATACGCAGTATTTT
CDR3: CASSLVFPTLTDREADTQYF

size: many
V: TRBV24-1
J: TRBJ2-1
length: 13
D: -
DNA: TGTGCCACCGGGCTAGCGAGTTACAATGAGCAGTTCTTC
CDR3: CATGLASYNEQFF

size: -
V: TRBV6-5
J: TRBJ2-7
length: 13
D: -
DNA: TGTGCCAGCAGTTACGACAATAACTACGAGCAGTACTTC
CDR3: CASSYDNNYEQYF

size: many
V: TRBV6-5
J: TRBJ2-2
length: 15
D: TRBD2
DNA: TGTGCCAGCAGTTCAACTAGCGGAAACACCGGGGAGCTGTTTTTT
CDR3: CASSSTSGNTGELFF

size: -
V: TRBV23-1
J: TRBJ2-7
length: 15
D: -
DNA: TGCGCCAGCAGTCAATCTGGGACTGGCTCCTACGAGCAGTACTTC
CDR3: CASSQSGTGSYEQYF

size: many
V: TRBV20-1
J: TRBJ2-2
length: 14
D: -
DNA: TGCAGTGCTAGAGATAGTAAGGCGAACGGGGAGCTGTTTTTT
CDR3: CSARDSKANGELFF

size: many
V: TRBV5-1
J: TRBJ1-6
length: 15
D: -
DNA: TGCGCCAGCAGCAAGGAGGACAATTCCAATTCACCCCTCCACTTT
CDR3: CASSKEDNSNSPLHF

size: many
V: TRBV12-3/TRBV12-4
J: TRBJ2-2
length: 15
D: -
DNA: TGTGCCAGCAGCCCCGGACTGGAGAGCACCGGGGAGCTGTTTTTT
CDR3: CASSPGLESTGELFF

size: few
V: TRBV7-9
J: TRBJ2-7
length: 14
D: -
DNA: TGTGCCAGCAGCTTAGTAGGGGTTGGGATCGAGCAGTACTTC
CDR3: CASSLVGVGIEQYF

size: many
V: TRBV6-5
J: TRBJ2-7
length: 15
D: TRBD2
DNA: TGTGCCAGCAGTTCGACTAGCGGGAGTCTCTACGAGCAGTACTTC
CDR3: CASSSTSGSLYEQYF

size: many
V: TRBV9
J: TRBJ2-2
length: 16
D: -
DNA: TGTGCCAGCAGCGTAGGCGCGCTGAGGGGTACCGGGGAGCTGTTTTTT
CDR3: CASSVGALRGTGELFF

size: many
V: TRBV12-3/TRBV12-4
J: TRBJ1-2
length: 12
D: -
DNA: TGTGCCAGCACCACCGGACCTTATGGCTACACCTTC
CDR3: CASTTGPYGYTF

size: many
V: TRBV7-3
J: TRBJ1-6
length: 13
D: -
DNA: TGTGCCAGCAGCCCCGCGGGCAATTCACCCCTCCACTTT
CDR3: CASSPAGNSPLHF

size: many
V: TRBV5-1
J: TRBJ2-7
length: 13
D: -
DNA: TGCGCCAGCAGCCTGGACATGACCTACGAGCAGTACTTC
CDR3: CASSLDMTYEQYF

size: many
V: TRBV5-6
J: TRBJ2-7
length: 13
D: -
DNA: TGTGCCAGCAGCTTCGTGTCCTCCTACGAGCAGTACTTC
CDR3: CASSFVSSYEQYF

size: -
V: TRBV7-9
J: TRBJ2-3
length: 16
D: TRBD2
DNA: TGTGCCATCAGCCTTAGACTAGCGGCAAGCACAGATACGCAGTATTTT
CDR3: CAISLRLAASTDTQYF

size: many
V: TRBV6-5
J: TRBJ1-4
length: 15
D: TRBD1
DNA: TGTGCCAGCAGTTCCCTGGACAGGGGTGGAGAAAAACTGTTTTTT
CDR3: CASSSLDRGGEKLFF

size: many
V: TRBV29-1
J: TRBJ2-7
length: 16
D: TRBD2
DNA: TGCAGCGCTAGTCTCCGGCGACGGGGGGTATCCTACGAGCAGTACTTC
CDR3: CSASLRRRGVSYEQYF

size: many
V: TRBV29-1
J: TRBJ1-2
length: 16
D: -
DNA: TGCAGCGTTCCTCTAGAGGACAGCACGCTTAACTATGGCTACACCTTC
CDR3: CSVPLEDSTLNYGYTF

size: many
V: TRBV7-2
J: TRBJ2-7
length: 15
D: TRBD2
DNA: TGTGCCAGCAGTAAAGGGACTAGCGGGACTTACGAGCAGTACTTC
CDR3: CASSKGTSGTYEQYF

size: many
V: TRBV7-9
J: TRBJ2-7
length: 15
D: TRBD1
DNA: TGTGCCAGCAGCGTGGGGACAGGGGGAATGGACGAGCAGTACTTC
CDR3: CASSVGTGGMDEQYF

size: -
V: TRBV6-2/TRBV6-3
J: TRBJ1-5
length: 11
D: -
DNA: TGTGCCAGCAGTCAAGGGGAGCCCCAGCATTTT
CDR3: CASSQGEPQHF